The 26 T cell receptor beta chains given below trace back to one sample, sequenced in a study of blood T cell repertoires in COVID-19. The protocol was immunoSEQ multiplex PCR, while the TCRdb copy is restricted to in-frame clones and leaves out a portion. This sample has about 88,000 clones, with over 70% found just once. The sample was peripheral blood. The origin of the receptors is a man older than 75 with acute or convalescent COVID-19.

This chain joins TRBV7-3 and TRBJ2-7, with TRBD1 matching over 9 bases. The CDR3 has 14 amino acids. CDR1 is SGHTA and CDR2 is FQGTGA in the germline V gene. V lost 4 bases and J lost 5; bases outside the gene matches: 6. The CDR3 sequence is CASSSGQGSNEQYF. The CDR3 DNA follows: TGTGCCAGCAGCTCGGGACAGGGATCCAACGAGCAGTACTTC. Together with reference TRBV7-3 and TRBJ2-7, the CDR3 gives the full variable domain: GAGVSQTPSNKVTEKGKYVELRCDPISGHTALYWYRQSLGQGPEFLIYFQGTGAADDSGLPNDRFFAVRPEGSVSTLKIQRTERGDSAVYLCASSSGQGSNEQYFGPGTRLTVT.

This chain connects TRBV28 to TRBJ1-2; 8 bases align to TRBD1. CDR1 is MDHEN and CDR2 is SYDVKM in the germline V gene. The CDR3 covers 17 residues. The V and J ends lost 7 bases and 3 bases, in that order; junction bases with no gene match: 16. The CDR3 loop is CASIQPRGRSGYYGYTF. Here the CDR3 DNA reads TGTGCCAGCATTCAACCCAGGGGGCGGTCCGGCTACTATGGCTACACCTTC.

CDR3: CASSHTGQSDYEQYF. CDR3 sequence (DNA): TGCGCCAGCAGCCATACAGGACAGTCCGACTACGAGCAGTACTTC. This chain connects TRBV4-1 to TRBJ2-7; TRBD1 might be the D (6 bases). The CDR3 runs to 15 residues. The V gene's germline CDR1 is MGHRA and CDR2 YSYEKL. Trimming removed 3 bases at V and 3 bases at J, with 15 bases between.

The chain joins TRBV12-3 or TRBV12-4 to TRBJ1-4, with a weak D call TRBD1 (6 bases). The CDR3 extends over 13 amino acids. V was clipped by 5 bases and J by 5 bases, with 9 bases between them. Here the CDR3 DNA reads TGTGCCAGCAGTAGGGGGAACAATGAAAAACTGTTTTTT. Translation gives CASSRGNNEKLFF.

The chain couples TRBV27 to TRBJ1-1; 7 positions agree with TRBD1. With V trimmed by 2 bases and J by 1 base, 4 bases remained unmatched. CDR3 length: 15 residues. The germline V gene encodes CDR1 MNHEY and CDR2 SMNVEV (reference sequence). The CDR3: CASSLLAGGNTEAFF. The CDR3 coding sequence is TGTGCCAGCAGTTTACTGGCAGGGGGGAACACTGAAGCTTTCTTT.

This chain links TRBV12-3 or TRBV12-4 with TRBJ2-3; no reliable D call. The CDR3 is 9 residues long. Trimming pared 10 bases from V and 4 bases from J, leaving 3 bases between. CDR3 residues: CATSDTQYF. The CDR3 nucleotides are TGTGCCACCTCAGATACGCAGTATTTT.

This chain connects TRBV7-9 to TRBJ2-1; 8 bases fit TRBD2. Germline V CDR1 and CDR2: SEHNR, FQNEAQ (reference sequence). The V segment lost 4 bases and the J segment 5 bases; nucleotides outside the gene matches: 7. This CDR3 has 15 amino acids. CDR3: CASSSGGPLNNEQFF. In DNA, the CDR3 is TGTGCCAGCAGCTCGGGGGGGCCACTAAACAATGAGCAGTTCTTC.

The V and J genes are TRBV5-1 and TRBJ2-5; D possibly corresponds to TRBD1 (5 bases). The V end was cut by 4 bases, the J end by 4 bases, with 14 bases between. The germline V gene has CDR1 SGHRS and CDR2 YFSETQ. This CDR3 has 14 residues. The CDR3 sequence: CASSVLGQRETQYF. CDR3 nucleotide sequence: TGCGCCAGCAGCGTACTGGGGCAGAGAGAGACCCAGTACTTC.

The chain joins TRBV2 to TRBJ2-3, with TRBD2 identical over 8 bases. After removal of 4 bases from V and 1 base from J, the junction contained 4 bases not matched to a gene. The CDR3 runs 15 residues. Germline CDR1 and CDR2: SNHLY and FYNNEI. The CDR3 protein is CASSVSGARTDTQYF. CDR3 in DNA: TGTGCCAGCAGTGTTAGCGGGGCCCGCACAGATACGCAGTATTTT.

The rearrangement links TRBV19 to TRBJ1-3; 7 bases match TRBD1. CDR1 is LNHDA and CDR2 is SQIVND in the germline V gene (reference sequence). The CDR3 is 15 amino acids. Trimming at V came to 6 bases and at J to 0 bases, leaving 5 bases not matched to a gene. The CDR3 region has the DNA TGTGCCAGTAGACTCGACAGGGTCTCTGGAAACACCATATATTTT. Encoded protein: CASRLDRVSGNTIYF.

This clone was recorded once. This chain joins TRBV29-1 and TRBJ2-3, with D tentatively TRBD1 (6 bases). This CDR3 is 14 amino acids long. The germline V and J ends were trimmed by 6 bases and 5 bases, with 18 bases remaining between them. The germline V gene encodes CDR1 SQVTM and CDR2 ANQGSEA. Written as DNA, the CDR3 is TGCAGCGTCGCACAGGGCTTCGTAAGAGATACGCAGTATTTT. Protein product: CSVAQGFVRDTQYF.

This clone appeared a single time. The chain employs TRBV29-1 and TRBJ1-2; the match to TRBD1 covers 10 bases. Germline CDR1 is SQVTM and CDR2 is ANQGSEA. The V gene end was trimmed by 1 base and the J gene end by 0 bases; junction bases not matched to a gene: 5. The CDR3 length is 16 residues. CDR3 residues: CSVEGGTGASNYGYTF. For the CDR3, the DNA is TGCAGCGTTGAAGGAGGGACAGGGGCCTCTAACTATGGCTACACCTTC.

This chain connects TRBV25-1 to TRBJ1-5; 8 bases are shared with TRBD1. Germline CDR1 reads MGHDK; CDR2 reads SYGVNS. The length of the CDR3 is 15 residues. V lost 2 bases and J lost 6; bases outside the gene matches: 6. The CDR3 DNA follows: TGTGCCAGCAGTGAAGGCAGGGGGCTATTTCAGCCCCAGCATTTT. Protein: CASSEGRGLFQPQHF. Supplemented by reference TRBV25-1 and TRBJ1-5, the full variable domain reads EADIYQTPRYLVIGTGKKITLECSQTMGHDKMYWYQQDPGMELHLIHYSYGVNSTEKGDLSSESTVSRIRTEHFPLTLESARPSHTSQYLCASSEGRGLFQPQHFGDGTRLSIL.

This chain links TRBV10-3 with TRBJ1-4; perhaps TRBD1 as D (5 bases). Deletions cut 0 bases from V and 4 bases from J, with 9 bases between. CDR1 and CDR2 (germline): ENHRY, SYGVKD. This CDR3 has 15 amino acids. Here the CDR3 DNA reads TGTGCCATCAGTGAGTCGAAACAGGTTAATGAAAAACTGTTTTTT. Protein sequence: CAISESKQVNEKLFF.

V is TRBV2 and J is TRBJ1-4; D remains unclear. This CDR3 region has 16 residues. Germline V lookup: CDR1 SNHLY, CDR2 FYNNEI. Between the trimmed V and J ends, which lost 4 bases and 0 bases, there was a span of 12 bases. As DNA, the CDR3 is TGTGCCAGCAGTGCGGACTTCAGATCAACTAATGAAAAACTGTTTTTT. The encoded protein is CASSADFRSTNEKLFF.

The gene calls are TRBV7-8 and TRBJ2-7, with 8 bases aligning to TRBD1. Trimming at V came to 1 base and at J to 4 bases, leaving 3 bases not matched to a gene. Per the germline V gene, CDR1 is SGHVS and CDR2 is FQNEAQ. The length of the CDR3 is 14 residues. The CDR3 DNA sequence: TGTGCCAGCAGCTTAGGGACAGGGATATACGAGCAGTACTTC. Translated, it gives CASSLGTGIYEQYF. Full variable domain (outside the CDR3, taken from reference TRBV7-8 and TRBJ2-7): GAGVSQSPRYKVAKRGQDVALRCDPISGHVSLFWYQQALGQGPEFLTYFQNEAQLDKSGLPSDRFFAERPEGSVSTLKIQRTQQEDSAVYLCASSLGTGIYEQYFGPGTRLTVT.

V gene TRBV29-1 combines with J gene TRBJ1-2; D not certain. The length of the CDR3 is 12 residues. V was pared by 3 bases and J by 3 bases, with 8 bases between. Per germline, CDR1 SQVTM and CDR2 ANQGSEA. CDR3 region: CSVEGSYYGYTF. CDR3 sequence (DNA): TGCAGCGTTGAGGGCAGCTACTATGGCTACACCTTC.

This rearrangement joins TRBV27 to TRBJ1-2; D call uncertain. Germline loops: CDR1 MNHEY, CDR2 SMNVEV (reference sequence). The CDR3 consists of 14 residues. V was pared by 3 bases and J by 2 bases, with 10 bases between. This CDR3 reads CASSFLTPNYGYTF. As DNA, the CDR3 is TGTGCCAGCAGTTTCTTGACACCGAACTATGGCTACACCTTC.

This clone occurred a few times. The DNA is omitted, as the CDR3 cannot be located on it reliably, and the CDR3 follows TCRdb's listing. The chain recombines TRBV5-1 with TRBJ2-2; the DNA was not used to check the table's D call, TRBD2. The CDR3 spans 16 amino acids, including both terminal residues. Germline V lookup: CDR1 SGHRS, CDR2 YFSETQ. The CDR3 here is CASSLESQRTPGSCFF.

The V and J genes are TRBV5-1 and TRBJ2-3, with TRBD2 identical over 12 bases. Germline loops: CDR1 SGHRS, CDR2 YFSETQ. This CDR3 is built from 15 residues. With V trimmed by 3 bases and J by 4 bases, 3 bases remained unmatched. CDR3 residues: CASSSLAGGPDTQYF. The DNA of the CDR3 is TGCGCCAGCAGCTCGCTAGCGGGGGGGCCAGATACGCAGTATTTT.

In regard to this clone: A read error may produce the germline difference seen at one junction end. The J gene is TRBJ2-1, the V gene TRBV7-7; TRBD2 matches at 15 bases. The CDR3 has 15 residues. Germline assignment: CDR1 SSHAT and CDR2 FNYEAQ (reference sequence). The CDR3 DNA follows: TGTGCTAGCAGCTCAGGGACTAGCGGGAGGAATGAGCAGTTCTTC. Protein product: CASSSGTSGRNEQFF. The whole variable domain, filled in from reference TRBV7-7 and TRBJ2-1, reads GAGVSQSPRYKVTKRGQDVTLRCDPISSHATLYWYQQALGQGPEFLTYFNYEAQPDKSGLPSDRFSAERPEGSISTLTIQRTEQRDSAMYRCASSSGTSGRNEQFFGPGTRLTVL.

This clone was counted only a few times. The chain employs TRBV3-1 (or the pseudogene TRBV3-2) and TRBJ1-1, with 8 bases identical to TRBD1. Germline lookup yields CDR1 LGHDT and CDR2 YNNKEL (reference sequence). V shed 5 bases, J shed 1 base, and the junction held 6 bases outside the gene matches. This CDR3 is built from 15 residues. CDR3 in amino acids: CASSSTGTGNTEAFF. The CDR3 DNA reads TGTGCCAGCAGCTCGACCGGGACAGGGAACACTGAAGCTTTCTTT.

The chain links TRBV18 to TRBJ2-7; D possibly corresponds to TRBD2 (5 bases). The germline V gene encodes CDR1 KGHSH and CDR2 LQKENI. The CDR3 runs 13 residues. Trimming cost V 3 bases and J 5 bases, with 11 bases left between them. The CDR3 sequence is CASSPTRGNEQYF. As DNA, the CDR3 is TGTGCCAGCTCACCCACTCGGGGTAACGAGCAGTACTTC.

This chain connects TRBV19 to TRBJ1-2; a possible D gene is TRBD1 (6 bases). V was pared by 6 bases and J by 7 bases, with 21 bases between. This CDR3 has 15 residues. Germline CDR1 and CDR2: LNHDA and SQIVND (reference sequence). This CDR3 reads CASRPTATGLGGYTF. DNA for the CDR3: TGTGCCAGTAGGCCTACAGCTACAGGGTTGGGTGGCTACACCTTC.

The gene calls are TRBV9 and TRBJ2-7, with 11 bases identical to TRBD2. V was clipped by 3 bases and J by 1 base; unmatched bases: 3. The CDR3 covers 15 residues. The germline CDR1 and CDR2 sequences are SGDLS and YYNGEE. The CDR3 sequence is CASSEGTSGSYEQYF. Here the CDR3 DNA reads TGTGCCAGCAGCGAGGGGACTAGCGGATCCTACGAGCAGTACTTC.

The chain employs TRBV7-2 and TRBJ1-1; the D is unclear. This CDR3 has 12 residues. Trimming cost V 1 base and J 9 bases, with 9 bases left between them. Germline V gene lookup returns CDR1 SGHTA and CDR2 FQGNSA. The DNA for the CDR3 is TGTGCCAGCAGCTTAGGGGAGGGCCAAGCTTTCTTT. Protein: CASSLGEGQAFF.